The 27 T cell receptor beta chains reported below all come from one sample, sequenced in a study of cytomegalovirus exposure and HLA in healthy donors. Data came from immunoSEQ multiplex PCR; TCRdb stores just in-frame clones and leaves some out. This table holds some 270,000 clones, approximately 86% found once. The sample comprised PBMCs. These TCRs come from a woman between 18 and 29 years old in good health and CMV-seronegative.

This chain joins TRBV11-3 and TRBJ2-1; 7 positions match TRBD1. CDR3 size: 14 residues. Germline V gene lookup returns CDR1 SGHNT and CDR2 YENEEA. Losses at the gene ends were 5 bases for V and 7 bases for J; bases not matched to a gene: 8. The CDR3 spells CASSPRTGGNEQFF. As DNA, the CDR3 is TGTGCCAGCAGCCCGCGGACAGGTGGGAATGAGCAGTTCTTC.

The chain is built from TRBV18 and TRBJ2-3, with D perhaps matching TRBD2 (5 bases). Between the trimmed V and J ends, which lost 4 bases and 3 bases, there was a span of 5 bases. Germline CDR1 reads KGHSH; CDR2 reads LQKENI. This CDR3 is built from 12 residues. CDR3 loop: CASSRETDTQYF. Here the CDR3 DNA reads TGTGCCAGCTCACGGGAGACAGATACGCAGTATTTT.

The chain joins TRBV19 to TRBJ2-7, with a possible D match to TRBD1 (6 bases). V lost 9 bases and J 3 bases, leaving 15 bases between the germline ends. Germline V gene data show CDR1 as LNHDA and CDR2 as SQIVND (reference sequence). CDR3 length equals 13 residues. The CDR3 DNA reads as TGTGCCAGCGCACAGGGAATCGGCTACGAGCAGTACTTC. This codes for CASAQGIGYEQYF.

Note on this clone: In the same sample, other DNA sequences code for this CDR3. This chain joins TRBV28 and TRBJ1-4; 10 nucleotides align to TRBD1. This CDR3 is built from 14 residues. Losses at the gene ends were 6 bases for V and 7 bases for J; bases not matched to a gene: 5. From germline, CDR1 is MDHEN and CDR2 SYDVKM. CDR3 in DNA: TGTGCCAGCAGGCCTGGGACAGGGGTTGAAAAACTGTTTTTT. Protein sequence: CASRPGTGVEKLFF.

This clone was seen just once. This chain uses TRBV4-1 with TRBJ2-3; weak D call: TRBD2 (5 bases). Trimming left V 3 bases short and J 5 bases short, with 12 bases between. This CDR3 has 14 amino acids. Germline CDR1 is MGHRA and CDR2 is YSYEKL. For the CDR3, the DNA is TGCGCCAGCAGCCACCCCGGGAACCAAGATACGCAGTATTTT. This codes for CASSHPGNQDTQYF.

The chain uses TRBV6-5 and TRBJ1-6; TRBD1 is a possible D gene (6 bases). Trimming took 4 bases from V and 4 from J, leaving 14 bases between them. CDR3 length equals 16 residues. Germline V CDR1 and CDR2: MNHEY, SVGAGI. This CDR3 is CASSSEHRVYNSPLHF. The CDR3 bases are TGTGCCAGCAGTTCCGAGCACAGGGTTTATAATTCACCCCTCCACTTT.

V is TRBV28 and J is TRBJ1-4, with 8 bases fitting TRBD1. Germline V gives CDR1 MDHEN, CDR2 SYDVKM. This CDR3 comprises 14 residues. Trimming removed 2 bases from V and 8 bases from J; junction bases left unmatched: 4. The CDR3 loop is CASSLQGAGEKLFF. The CDR3 coding sequence is TGTGCCAGCAGTTTACAGGGGGCGGGGGAAAAACTGTTTTTT.

This clone appeared a single time. The chain is built from TRBV7-2 and TRBJ1-5; TRBD1 might be the D (5 bases). CDR1 and CDR2 from the germline V gene are SGHTA and FQGNSA. V was cut by 3 bases and J by 7 bases, with 16 bases left in between. This CDR3 spans 15 amino acids. CDR3: CASSFGRAIGQPQHF. In DNA form, the CDR3 reads TGTGCCAGCAGCTTCGGCAGGGCGATTGGCCAGCCCCAGCATTTT.

The V and J genes are TRBV6-6 and TRBJ1-1; perhaps TRBD1 as D (5 bases). CDR1 and CDR2 (germline): MNHNY, SVGAGI (reference sequence). Trimming removed 6 bases from V and 5 bases from J, with 19 bases in between. The CDR3 covers 15 residues. This CDR3 reads CASRLDPGHPTEAFF. The CDR3 DNA reads TGTGCCAGCAGGCTCGACCCAGGGCACCCTACTGAAGCTTTCTTT.

The chain carries TRBV7-2 and TRBJ2-7; 7 bases are shared with TRBD1. Germline-derived CDR1 and CDR2 are SGHTA and FQGNSA. This CDR3 contains 15 residues. The J segment lost 0 bases and the V segment lost 5 bases, leaving 7 bases of the junction unmatched. CDR3: CASSLTGTVSYEQYF. The CDR3 DNA follows: TGTGCCAGCAGCCTAACCGGGACAGTCTCCTACGAGCAGTACTTC.

This chain links TRBV6-5 with TRBJ1-5; D is undetermined. Germline V gives CDR1 MNHEY, CDR2 SVGAGI. V was pared by 0 bases and J by 11 bases, with 14 bases between. The CDR3 loop spans 14 amino acids. DNA of the CDR3: TGTGCCAGCAGTTACTCGAGGGTTGAGCGAGCCCAGCATTTT. Translation: CASSYSRVERAQHF.

This clone showed up just once. The CDR3 DNA follows: TGCGCCAGCAGCTTGGACAGGAACAATGAGCAGTTCTTC. This codes for CASSLDRNNEQFF. The chain uses TRBV5-1 and TRBJ2-1; D may be TRBD1 (5 bases). Germline CDR1 SGHRS, CDR2 YFSETQ. The CDR3 spans 13 residues. Trimming left V 0 bases short and J 5 bases short, with 6 bases between. The full variable domain, completed using reference TRBV5-1 and TRBJ2-1, is KAGVTQTPRYLIKTRGQQVTLSCSPISGHRSVSWYQQTPGQGLQFLFEYFSETQRNKGNFPGRFSGRQFSNSRSEMNVSTLELGDSALYLCASSLDRNNEQFFGPGTRLTVL.

The chain employs TRBV2 and TRBJ1-1, with 9 bases aligning to TRBD1. The germline CDR1 and CDR2 sequences are SNHLY and FYNNEI. There are 13 residues in the CDR3. J gave up 10 bases and V 6 bases, and 9 bases lay outside the gene matches. This CDR3 is CASRLPGQGGAFF. The CDR3 DNA is TGTGCCAGCAGACTACCGGGACAGGGAGGAGCTTTCTTT.

The chain uses TRBV28 and TRBJ2-3; no clear D. CDR3 length: 15 amino acids. The V and J ends lost 3 bases and 0 bases respectively, with 10 bases between them. Germline values: CDR1 MDHEN, CDR2 SYDVKM. DNA of the CDR3: TGTGCCAGCAGTTTTCTGGGCTCTAGCACAGATACGCAGTATTTT. Translation gives CASSFLGSSTDTQYF.

CDR3 DNA sequence: TGTGCCAGCAGCGTACTCACGGGAGGCTCCTACAATGAGCAGTTCTTC. Its translation: CASSVLTGGSYNEQFF. The rearrangement links TRBV9 to TRBJ2-1, with 7 bases lining up with TRBD2. The CDR3 has 16 amino acids. Trimming cost V 1 base and J 0 bases; bases outside gene matches: 4. Germline V gives CDR1 SGDLS, CDR2 YYNGEE. The full variable domain, in which reference TRBV9 and TRBJ2-1 provide the parts outside the CDR3, is DSGVTQTPKHLITATGQRVTLRCSPRSGDLSVYWYQQSLDQGLQFLIQYYNGEERAKGNILERFSAQQFPDLHSELNLSSLELGDSALYFCASSVLTGGSYNEQFFGPGTRLTVL.

The chain has TRBV5-1 and TRBJ1-1, with 10 nucleotides matching TRBD1. CDR1 is SGHRS and CDR2 is YFSETQ in the germline V gene. The CDR3 has 15 amino acids. The ends lost 6 bases at V and 1 base at J; junction bases unmatched: 6. The CDR3 DNA reads as TGCGCCAGCAAGACAGGGGGCGCCGGGAACACTGAAGCTTTCTTT. Translating it yields CASKTGGAGNTEAFF.

The chain employs TRBV5-1 and TRBJ2-7; tentative D call: TRBD2 (5 bases). The CDR3 runs to 11 residues. The V and J ends lost 7 bases and 6 bases respectively, with 11 bases between them. Germline loops: CDR1 SGHRS, CDR2 YFSETQ. CDR3 bases: TGCGCCAGCGTCCGCGGGCGCGAGCAGTACTTC. This encodes CASVRGREQYF.

V and J are TRBV30 and TRBJ2-6; weak D call: TRBD2 (5 bases). Trimming stripped 0 bases from V and 4 bases from J, with 10 bases between. CDR1 and CDR2 (germline): GTSNPN, SVGIG (reference sequence). CDR3 length: 15 amino acids. CDR3 loop: CAWSVTGSGANVLTF. Here the CDR3 DNA reads TGTGCCTGGAGTGTAACGGGATCCGGGGCCAACGTCCTGACTTTC.

This rearrangement joins TRBV4-2 to TRBJ1-2; no reliable D call. Per the germline V gene, CDR1 is LGHNA and CDR2 is YNFKEQ. There are 15 residues in the CDR3. Trimming took off 0 bases at V and 3 bases at J, with 11 bases between the two ends. CDR3 in amino acids: CASSQDQMEDYGYTF. The CDR3 coding sequence is TGTGCCAGCAGCCAAGATCAAATGGAGGACTATGGCTACACCTTC.

The rearrangement uses TRBV7-8 and TRBJ2-7; 9 positions match TRBD1. Germline V gives CDR1 SGHVS, CDR2 FQNEAQ. The CDR3 is 15 residues long. J gave up 0 bases and V 5 bases, and 5 bases lay outside the gene matches. Written as DNA, the CDR3 is TGTGCCAGCAGCCCGGGACAGGGCCTCTCCTACGAGCAGTACTTC. It yields the protein CASSPGQGLSYEQYF. Full variable domain (missing parts from reference TRBV7-8 and TRBJ2-7): GAGVSQSPRYKVAKRGQDVALRCDPISGHVSLFWYQQALGQGPEFLTYFQNEAQLDKSGLPSDRFFAERPEGSVSTLKIQRTQQEDSAVYLCASSPGQGLSYEQYFGPGTRLTVT.

The chain is built from TRBV4-3 and TRBJ1-1; no firm D call. This CDR3 contains 15 residues. CDR1 LGHNA and CDR2 YSLEER come from the germline V gene. Trimming removed 4 bases at V and 1 base at J, with 13 bases between. DNA of the CDR3: TGCGCCAGCAGCCCCAGAGTATCGGGGAACACTGAAGCTTTCTTT. This encodes CASSPRVSGNTEAFF.

This clone was recorded only once. The chain links TRBV5-1 to TRBJ2-1, with TRBD2 matching 12 bases. Per the germline V gene, CDR1 is SGHRS and CDR2 is YFSETQ. Trimming cost V 4 bases and J 8 bases; bases outside gene matches: 10. This CDR3 is 16 amino acids long. CDR3 loop: CASSRRTSGISDEQFF. The CDR3 DNA follows: TGCGCCAGCAGCCGCAGGACTAGCGGGATATCGGATGAGCAGTTCTTC.

The V call is TRBV6-5, the J call TRBJ2-5, with 7 bases that match TRBD2. With V trimmed by 6 bases and J by 0 bases, 1 base remained unmatched. Germline loops: CDR1 MNHEY, CDR2 SVGAGI. This CDR3 is built from 13 residues. The DNA of the CDR3 is TGTGCCAGCAGGAGCGGGAACCAAGAGACCCAGTACTTC. Protein product: CASRSGNQETQYF.

CDR3 nucleotides: TGCGCCAGCAGCCAAGATGGGGCGGGAGGGTCCCCCTACAATGAGCAGTTCTTC. Protein: CASSQDGAGGSPYNEQFF. V and J are TRBV4-1 and TRBJ2-1, with 9 bases fitting TRBD2. V gave up 0 bases and J gave up 2 bases; unmatched junction bases: 8. The CDR3 loop spans 18 amino acids. Germline V gene sequence: CDR1 MGHRA, CDR2 YSYEKL.

The gene calls are TRBV30 and TRBJ1-3; TRBD1 is a possible D gene (5 bases). Looked up from germline, CDR1 is GTSNPN and CDR2 is SVGIG (reference sequence). This CDR3 has 16 amino acids. Deletions cut 1 base from V and 0 bases from J, with 13 bases between. CDR3 amino acids: CAWSAGQLISGNTIYF. For the CDR3, the DNA is TGTGCCTGGAGTGCTGGACAACTCATCTCTGGAAACACCATATATTTT.

CDR3 in amino acids: CASSLSGTGRYEQYF. The CDR3 DNA follows: TGTGCCAGCAGTTTATCAGGGACAGGGAGGTACGAGCAGTACTTC. The chain uses TRBV27 and TRBJ2-7; 9 positions agree with TRBD1. After removal of 0 bases from V and 4 bases from J, the junction contained 4 bases not matched to a gene. Germline values: CDR1 MNHEY, CDR2 SMNVEV (reference sequence). CDR3 length: 15 amino acids.

The rearrangement uses TRBV27 and TRBJ1-1; D not resolved. The germline CDR1 and CDR2 sequences are MNHEY and SMNVEV (reference sequence). V was pared by 1 base and J by 1 base, with 10 bases between. This CDR3 region has 15 residues. The CDR3 nucleotides read TGTGCCAGCAGTTTATATCGACTAGGGAACACTGAAGCTTTCTTT. Translation gives CASSLYRLGNTEAFF.